This T cell receptor (beta chain) was retrieved from a study of a mutant IDH1 vaccine in newly diagnosed glioma (dated by TCRdb to the early 2020s). Background for the entire study: In the chemotherapy-containing groups, vaccination started alongside temozolomide cycles, whereas in patients who had radiotherapy alone it started 4-6 weeks after radiotherapy. The approximately 30 treated patients were approximately 60% male and about 40% female, with a mean age of about 43 years. Prior to enrollment, patients had been given standard therapy consisting of radiotherapy alone, temozolomide alone, or radiochemotherapy with temozolomide, with the combination given to most patients. Visit V12 was the week-35 safety follow-up and visit V13 was the week-47 end of study. Six visits were used for peripheral blood collection: V03 (baseline), V05, V07, V10, V12 and V13. Longitudinal TCRB deep sequencing was performed for about two dozen treated patients wherever samples were available for exploratory analyses.

To prepare the library, the immunoSEQ multiplex PCR assay was applied. Rearranged TCR beta chain sequences were amplified using the hsTCRB Kit according to the manufacturer's protocol. TCRB libraries were sequenced on an Illumina MiSeq. The source study handled its data this way. The proprietary platform of the kit vendor was used for demultiplexing, trimming and gene mapping. Here the immuneACCESS table is served through TCRdb, limited to in-frame sequences with V and J called. Missing clones are a known gap in these copies; in checked studies unresolved V genes cover under half, and the rest lacks a known reason. V and J calls and clone size come straight from that table; D and trimming were deduced from the DNA. This sample lists around 52,000 clones; over 60% were detected once. The ten biggest clones cover more than 10% of the sample. The germline V gene (reference sequence) supplies CDR1 MNHNY and CDR2 SVGAGI. The CDR3 starts with the cysteine, ends with the phenylalanine, and has 15 residues. This entry keeps only the CDR3 DNA: 45 bases, framed from base 1. V lost 8 bases and J lost 7 bases; the stretch between them is 23 bases long.

This clone turned up a few times. The specificity of this receptor is unknown. Base qualities are not at hand, and no much larger clone is one base apart. The label giving this sample's time point can be read as: week 35, safety follow-up. A 20-mer mutant IDH1 peptide at 300 micrograms in Montanide made up each vaccine dose, which was injected subcutaneously together with topical imiquimod. Patients received eight vaccinations in weeks 1, 3, 5, 7, 11, 15, 19 and 23, corresponding to visits V03 through V10. All donors had newly diagnosed IDH1-mutant astrocytomas of WHO grade 3 or 4 that showed loss of nuclear ATRX. The samples were drawn from NOA16, a multicentre, single-arm, open-label phase I trial in Germany that tested a mutant IDH1 peptide vaccine in humans for the first time. The DNeasy Blood and Tissue Kit was used to extract genomic DNA from EDTA blood for TCRB sequencing. Results and caveats for the whole study, not just this receptor: Pseudoprogression appeared unrelated to alterations in the top peripheral T cell clonotypes detected by TCRB sequencing. Selection of PBMC samples for TCRB deep sequencing was based on availability. The authors stated that sample limitations prevented analyses of patient blood samples from being reproduced. Across multiple MHC alleles, vaccine-induced immune responses were seen in approximately 93% of patients.

The sequenced sample was PBMCs, obtained from a glioma patient whose treatment included an IDH1 peptide vaccine. The source is a man between 35 and 55 years old with glioma. This sequence uses TRBV6-6 and TRBJ1-1, with no confidently assigned D gene. The CDR3 protein sequence reads: CASGKGNPDAIEAFF. Read as DNA, the sequence is TGTGCCAGCGGCAAGGGAAACCCAGATGCAATTGAAGCTTTCTTT.